What follows is one T cell receptor (beta chain) and its context. TCRdb used MiXCR to reprocess the 5' RACE reads, holding one entry per CDR3 protein. The data hold tens of thousands of distinct CDR3 sequences, with about 15% observed a single time. Germline-derived CDR1 and CDR2 are SGHRS and YFSETQ. The CDR3 loop spans 16 amino acids. V was pared by 4 bases and J by 1 base, with 10 bases of the junction left unmatched. This sequence was found in a female donor with breast cancer. The chain employs TRBV5-1 and TRBJ2-7, with TRBD2 matching over 8 bases. The sample was naive CD4+ T cells sorted from blood. Subset specified: naive CD4+ T cells, CD4+CD45RA+CD25-. The CDR3 DNA is TGCGCCAGCAGCGGAGCCAGCGGGGGCATTTCCTACGAGCAGTACTTC. Amino acid sequence: CASSGASGGISYEQYF.